This TCR beta chain was captured by sequencing in a study of blood T cell repertoires in COVID-19. The CDR3 runs 18 residues. The protocol was immunoSEQ multiplex PCR, while the TCRdb copy is restricted to in-frame clones and leaves out a portion. The sample contains hundreds of thousands of clones, around 86% of which appear only once. The V gene is TRBV21-1, the J gene TRBJ2-3; TRBD2 was called by the table and not checked on the DNA. TRBV21-1 has pseudogene status. The sample comprised PBMCs or T cells enriched from blood (not recorded which). The sequence came from a woman in her fifties or sixties who had recovered from COVID-19. CDR3 sequence reads: CASRRTLLADRCTDTQYF. The DNA for the CDR3 is TGTGCCAGCAGACGAACCCTTCTAGCGGATCGATGCACAGATACGCAGTATTTT.